Listed below are T cell receptor beta chains from one sample, sequenced in a study of cytomegalovirus exposure and HLA in healthy donors. Libraries were prepared by immunoSEQ multiplex PCR; TCRdb keeps only in-frame clonotypes and omits some of them. The sample lists about 250,000 clones; roughly 70% were seen once. Input material: PBMCs. All receptors come from a female donor in good health and CMV-seronegative. CDR3s include the opening cysteine and the closing phenylalanine or tryptophan. Size is stated for part of the rows, as once, few or many counts, or as a class when the clone is expanded.

clone_size,v_call,cdr3_aa
NA,TRBV25-1,CASSEWRGGALYTEAFF
NA,TRBV6-5,CASSYLAGGPVNEQFF
NA,TRBV5-1,CASSSTSGLTDTQYF
NA,TRBV5-1,CASSPDGTGYEQYF
NA,TRBV2,CASSEVRGSGNTIYF
NA,TRBV27,CASSSMGAGQETQYF
NA,TRBV4-1,CASSQDRGQVVSGANVLTF
NA,TRBV5-1,CASSLGLGEQFF
NA,TRBV13,CASSSRWNTQYF
NA,TRBV6-1,CASSEQYGSGNTIYF
NA,TRBV7-2,CASSDPGLGYEQYF
NA,TRBV19,CASSRWTSDYEQYF
NA,TRBV15,CATSRDRRPGGPGELFF
NA,TRBV9,CASSVGGGGSYEQYF
NA,TRBV7-6,CASSRMPSMYQETQYF
NA,TRBV27,CASSLTENTEAFF
once,TRBV5-1,CASSLSRSSTDTQYF
NA,TRBV15,CATSRDRPGDEQFF
NA,TRBV6-5,CASSYSRQGVNGYTF
NA,TRBV7-6,CASSFLNTGLNTEAFF
NA,TRBV19,CASSITAGTNEKLFF
NA,TRBV5-1,CASSPRQGSPYEQYF
NA,TRBV9,CASSVDQGTNEKLFF
NA,TRBV5-1,CASSLAIAVGELFF
NA,TRBV7-8,CASSFDSGPFQETQYF
NA,TRBV6-5,CASSFGQGDGYTF
few,TRBV25-1,CASKTTGGAGGYTF
NA,TRBV30,CAWSGVAGPITDTQYF
NA,TRBV30,CAWSVSKPILETQYF
few,TRBV6-4,CASSLTSDTGELFF
NA,TRBV15,CATSREGLGRGTNEKLFF